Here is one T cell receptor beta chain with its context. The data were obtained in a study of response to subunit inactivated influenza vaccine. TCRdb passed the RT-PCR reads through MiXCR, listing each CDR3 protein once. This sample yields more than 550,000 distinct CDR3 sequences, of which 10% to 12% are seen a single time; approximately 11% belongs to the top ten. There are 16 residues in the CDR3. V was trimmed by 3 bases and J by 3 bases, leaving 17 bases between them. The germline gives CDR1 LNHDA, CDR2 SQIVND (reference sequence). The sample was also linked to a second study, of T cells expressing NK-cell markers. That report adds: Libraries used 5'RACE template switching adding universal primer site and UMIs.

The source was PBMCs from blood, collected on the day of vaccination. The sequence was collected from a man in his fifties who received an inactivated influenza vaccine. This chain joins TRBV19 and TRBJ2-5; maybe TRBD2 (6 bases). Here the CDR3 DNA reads TGTGCCAGTAGTATCGTGAGTAGCGGACTGAAAGAGACCCAGTACTTC. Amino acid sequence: CASSIVSSGLKETQYF.